The rows below give T cell receptor beta chains drawn from one sample of a study of blood T cells in healthy people across ages. MiXCR, run by TCRdb on the 5' RACE reads, gives a single entry per CDR3 protein. The profile shows 1.5 million to 2 million distinct CDR3 sequences, about 50% of them singletons. The sample consisted of blood. The receptors here all came from a woman between 40 and 55 years old in good health. Both conserved end residues are part of each CDR3. A D gene is named only where the DNA matches it firmly. For some rows the clone size is stated as once, few or many, or as a class when expanded; others skip it.

>NA|few|TRBJ2-7|TRBV5-6
CASSPAGFLEQYF
TGTGCCAGCAGCCCGGCGGGTTTTCTTGAGCAGTACTTC
>TRBD2|NA|TRBJ2-2|TRBV3-1
CASSLPAWTSGSKAGELFF
TGTGCCAGCAGCCTCCCGGCTTGGACTAGCGGGAGTAAGGCCGGGGAGCTGTTTTTT
>NA|few|TRBJ2-1|TRBV5-5
CASSSLKKYNEQFF
TGTGCCAGCAGCTCCCTTAAGAAATACAATGAGCAGTTCTTC
>NA|NA|TRBJ1-2|TRBV4-3
CASSQGGLISYGYTF
TGCGCCAGCAGCCAAGGGGGGTTAATAAGCTATGGTTACACCTTC
>NA|NA|TRBJ2-7|TRBV10-3
CAISEQDSDEQYF
TGTGCCATCAGTGAACAGGACTCCGACGAGCAGTACTTC
>NA|NA|TRBJ1-5|TRBV7-8
CASSLIGSSNQPQHF
TGTGCCAGCAGCTTAATCGGATCTAGCAATCAGCCCCAGCATTTT
>TRBD2|NA|TRBJ2-1|TRBV7-2
CASSLGLAGYEQFF
TGTGCCAGCAGCTTAGGCCTAGCGGGGTATGAGCAGTTCTTC
>TRBD1|few|TRBJ1-6|TRBV7-2
CASSLKTGANNSPLHF
TGTGCCAGCAGCTTGAAGACAGGGGCGAATAATTCACCCCTCCACTTT
>NA|once|TRBJ2-5|TRBV21-1
CASSKRTSQETQYF
TGTGCCAGCAGCAAAAGGACTAGCCAAGAGACCCAGTACTTC
>NA|NA|TRBJ2-2|TRBV7-2
CASSSRDGNTGELFF
TGTGCCAGCAGCTCACGGGACGGCAACACCGGGGAGCTGTTTTTT
>TRBD2|NA|TRBJ2-7|TRBV6-5
CASSYFTTSGRTYEQYF
TGTGCCAGCAGTTATTTCACAACTAGCGGGCGGACCTACGAGCAGTACTTC
>TRBD1|NA|TRBJ2-7|TRBV18
CASSQSTGTGGYLPYEQYF
TGTGCCAGCTCCCAATCAACCGGGACAGGCGGATATTTACCCTACGAGCAGTACTTC
>TRBD1|few|TRBJ1-5|TRBV5-5
CASSAGRGQRLGQPQHF
TGTGCCAGCAGCGCCGGGAGGGGGCAAAGATTAGGTCAGCCCCAGCATTTT
>NA|NA|TRBJ2-3|TRBV2
CASMGGYEGAPEYF
TGTGCCAGCATGGGAGGGTATGAGGGGGCCCCGGAGTATTTT
>TRBD1|NA|TRBJ1-1|TRBV11-2
CASSSWGQSTEAFF
TGTGCCAGCAGCTCATGGGGACAGAGCACTGAAGCTTTCTTT
>TRBD1|NA|TRBJ2-7|TRBV27
CASSLRPGGDEQYF
TGTGCCAGCAGTTTAAGGCCAGGGGGCGACGAGCAGTACTTC
>TRBD2|NA|TRBJ2-1|TRBV4-3
CASSQDAGGTIGGQFF
TGCGCCAGCAGCCAAGACGCGGGGGGGACGATTGGGGGGCAGTTCTTC
>NA|NA|TRBJ1-5|TRBV28
CASSPAKGNQPQHF
TGTGCCAGCAGTCCGGCTAAAGGCAATCAGCCCCAGCATTTT
>NA|few|TRBJ2-7|TRBV5-1
CASRQGGIYEQYF
TGCGCCAGCCGTCAGGGGGGGATTTACGAGCAGTACTTC
>NA|NA|TRBJ2-2|TRBV6-5
CASSWTEENTGELFF
TGTGCCAGCAGTTGGACAGAGGAGAACACCGGGGAGCTGTTTTTT
>TRBD2|few|TRBJ2-5|TRBV7-2
CASSLGGGGGTQYF
TGTGCCAGCAGCTTAGGCGGGGGAGGTGGGACCCAGTACTTC
>NA|NA|TRBJ1-1|TRBV7-2
CASSAQGNTEAFF
TGTGCCAGCAGCGCACAGGGGAACACTGAAGCTTTCTTT
>TRBD1|NA|TRBJ1-2|TRBV20-1
CSVAHRGFNYGYTF
TGCAGTGTCGCCCACAGGGGGTTCAACTATGGCTACACCTTC
>NA|NA|TRBJ2-1|TRBV20-1
CSANGQLSYNEQFF
TGCAGTGCTAACGGACAGTTATCCTACAATGAGCAGTTCTTC
>NA|NA|TRBJ2-5|TRBV5-1
CASSLWGLEGQQETQYF
TGCGCCAGCAGCTTGTGGGGGCTGGAGGGCCAGCAAGAGACCCAGTACTTC
>TRBD1|NA|TRBJ2-1|TRBV5-4
CASSPDRGRAYNGQFF
TGTGCCAGCAGCCCCGACAGGGGACGGGCCTACAATGGGCAGTTCTTC
>NA|NA|TRBJ2-5|TRBV7-9
CASSFRDPQETQYF
TGTGCCAGCAGCTTCCGGGACCCCCAAGAGACCCAGTACTTC
>NA|NA|TRBJ1-6|TRBV2
CASRRQELNSPLHF
TGTGCCAGCAGACGCCAGGAGCTTAATTCACCCCTCCACTTT
>TRBD2|many|TRBJ2-5|TRBV29-1
CSVPGLAGPRGETQYF
TGCAGCGTCCCCGGACTAGCGGGGCCAAGGGGAGAGACCCAGTACTTC
>TRBD1|NA|TRBJ2-7|TRBV20-1
CSASGTGISYEQYF
TGCAGTGCCTCCGGGACAGGGATCTCCTACGAGCAGTACTTC
>NA|NA|TRBJ2-7|TRBV28
CSSSHRYEQYF
TGTTCCAGCAGCCACAGGTACGAGCAGTACTTC
>NA|NA|TRBJ1-1|TRBV7-9
CASSRRIPFASSNTEAFF
TGTGCCAGCAGCCGTCGCATCCCTTTCGCCTCCTCGAACACTGAAGCTTTCTTT
>NA|NA|TRBJ1-5|TRBV6-2/TRBV6-3
CASSRPGHSNQPQHF
TGTGCCAGCAGCCGACCAGGGCATAGCAATCAGCCCCAGCATTTT
>NA|NA|TRBJ2-5|TRBV20-1
CSARQRPGLSGERYF
TGCAGTGCTAGACAACGACCCGGACTGTCGGGCGAGCGGTACTTC
>TRBD2|NA|TRBJ2-4|TRBV6-2/TRBV6-3
CASSRSSGEALAKNIQYF
TGTGCCAGCAGTCGATCTAGCGGGGAGGCTCTAGCCAAAAACATTCAGTACTTC
>NA|NA|TRBJ1-5|TRBV20-1
CSARLPGLSQPQHF
TGCAGTGCTAGATTGCCAGGGTTGAGTCAGCCCCAGCATTTT
>TRBD1|NA|TRBJ2-4|TRBV10-3
CAISESDRLAKNIQYF
TGTGCCATCAGTGAGTCGGACAGGTTGGCCAAAAACATTCAGTACTTC
>NA|NA|TRBJ2-3|TRBV12-3/TRBV12-4
CVSTLWGGDTQYF
TGTGTCAGCACCCTATGGGGAGGAGATACGCAGTATTTT
>NA|NA|TRBJ2-1|TRBV15
CATSRDFEGNEQFF
TGTGCCACCAGCAGAGATTTCGAGGGTAATGAGCAGTTCTTC
>TRBD2|NA|TRBJ2-1|TRBV5-1
CASSSEGLVRNEQFF
TGCGCCAGCAGCTCGGAGGGACTAGTTAGGAATGAGCAGTTCTTC
>TRBD2|NA|TRBJ2-1|TRBV12-5
CASGLYSGGRDEQFF
TGTGCTAGTGGTCTTTATAGCGGGGGGAGGGATGAGCAGTTCTTC
>TRBD2|NA|TRBJ2-1|TRBV6-5
CASTSLSGGIRNEQFF
TGTGCCAGCACCTCCCTTAGCGGGGGGATTAGGAATGAGCAGTTCTTC
>NA|NA|TRBJ2-7|TRBV20-1
CSAIPIGTSSPYEQYF
TGCAGTGCCATCCCGATTGGGACATCTTCTCCCTACGAGCAGTACTTC
>NA|few|TRBJ1-5|TRBV6-5
CASSPDRTRNQPQHF
TGTGCCAGCAGCCCTGACAGGACCCGCAATCAGCCCCAGCATTTT
>NA|NA|TRBJ2-1|TRBV12-5
CASGLDSLYNEQFF
TGTGCTAGTGGTTTGGACAGCCTATACAATGAGCAGTTCTTC
>TRBD1|NA|TRBJ1-5|TRBV27
CASSDGTGDFQPQHF
TGTGCCAGCAGCGATGGGACAGGGGATTTTCAGCCCCAGCATTTT
>NA|many|TRBJ2-7|TRBV20-1
CSARNVRATYEQYF
TGCAGTGCTAGGAACGTCAGGGCTACCTACGAGCAGTACTTC
>TRBD2|NA|TRBJ2-1|TRBV7-9
CASSPKGLPNEQFF
TGTGCCAGCAGCCCCAAGGGACTACCCAATGAGCAGTTCTTC
>NA|few|TRBJ2-7|TRBV6-2/TRBV6-3
CASSYGDRNYEQYF
TGTGCCAGCAGTTACGGCGACAGGAACTACGAGCAGTACTTC
>TRBD2|NA|TRBJ2-5|TRBV6-1
CASSVGGGEVEETQYF
TGTGCCAGCAGTGTTGGCGGGGGAGAGGTAGAAGAGACCCAGTACTTC
>TRBD1|NA|TRBJ1-2|TRBV27
CASSTGTGVTYTF
TGTGCCAGCAGTACCGGGACAGGCGTAACCTACACCTTC
>TRBD2|NA|TRBJ2-5|TRBV9
CASSVDISGGVQETQYF
TGTGCCAGCAGCGTAGATATTAGCGGGGGGGTCCAAGAGACCCAGTACTTC
>TRBD1|NA|TRBJ2-5|TRBV13
CASSWAGGGMETQYF
TGTGCCAGCAGTTGGGCAGGGGGCGGGATGGAGACCCAGTACTTC
>TRBD2|NA|TRBJ2-1|TRBV7-9
CASSSSGGNEQFF
TGTGCCAGCAGCTCTAGCGGGGGGAATGAGCAGTTCTTC
>NA|NA|TRBJ2-1|TRBV4-3
CASSQDSGFGGQFF
TGCGCCAGCAGCCAAGACAGCGGATTTGGTGGGCAGTTCTTC
>TRBD1|NA|TRBJ1-2|TRBV7-2
CASSLGPTAGQANYGYTF
TGTGCCAGCAGCTTAGGCCCAACCGCGGGACAGGCTAACTATGGCTACACCTTC
>NA|few|TRBJ2-5|TRBV7-2
CASSVVQDRETQYF
TGTGCCAGCAGCGTAGTCCAGGATAGAGAGACCCAGTACTTC
>NA|NA|TRBJ2-3|TRBV13
CASSFFPATTDTQYF
TGTGCCAGCAGCTTTTTCCCTGCTACCACAGATACGCAGTATTTT
>TRBD2|few|TRBJ2-5|TRBV7-9
CASSLGAIGGETQYF
TGTGCCAGCAGCTTAGGCGCTATCGGGGGGGAGACCCAGTACTTC
>NA|NA|TRBJ2-3|TRBV7-9
CASSSLTGGDTDTQYF
TGTGCCAGCAGCTCCCTAACCGGGGGAGACACAGATACGCAGTATTTT